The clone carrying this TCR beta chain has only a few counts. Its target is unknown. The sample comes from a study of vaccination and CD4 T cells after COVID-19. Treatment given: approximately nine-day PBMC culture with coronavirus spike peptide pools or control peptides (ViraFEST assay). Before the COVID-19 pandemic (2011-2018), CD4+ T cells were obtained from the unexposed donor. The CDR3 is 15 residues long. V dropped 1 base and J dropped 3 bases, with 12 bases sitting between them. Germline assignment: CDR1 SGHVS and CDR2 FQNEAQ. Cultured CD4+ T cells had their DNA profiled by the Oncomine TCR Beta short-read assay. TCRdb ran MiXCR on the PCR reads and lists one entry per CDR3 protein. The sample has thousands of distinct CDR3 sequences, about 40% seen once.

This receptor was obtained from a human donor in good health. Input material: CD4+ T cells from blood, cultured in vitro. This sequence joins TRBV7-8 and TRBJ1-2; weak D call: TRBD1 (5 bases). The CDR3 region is CASSLVPRADYGYTF. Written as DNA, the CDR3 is TGTGCCAGCAGCTTAGTACCCAGGGCAGACTATGGCTACACCTTC.